Following are 21 T cell receptor beta chains from one sample sequenced in a study of human T cells and chemical hapten exposure. The time point denotes: pre-sensitization, week 0. The treatment is: therapeutic diphenylcyclopropenone sensitization with weekly scalp DPC. TCRdb used MiXCR to reprocess the RACE reads, holding one entry per CDR3 protein. The table has around 380,000 distinct CDR3 sequences, about 5% seen once. This material consisted of whole blood, taken in connection with sensitization to the hapten diphenylcyclopropenone (DPC). The receptors come from a woman under 30 with alopecia areata. Some clones in this sample may be carry-over from other donors' samples.

This clonotype showed up many times. One junction end does not reproduce the germline sequence, and a read error may be involved. The chain links TRBV4-2 to TRBJ2-7; D is unclear. Germline V lookup: CDR1 LGHNA, CDR2 YNFKEQ. The length of the CDR3 is 11 residues. CDR3 residues: CASSPSNLRDF. The CDR3 nucleotides read TGTGCCAGCAGCCCTAGTAATCTCCGGGACTTC.

This clonotype appeared many times. The chain recombines TRBV12-3 or TRBV12-4 with TRBJ2-2; no firm D call. This CDR3 has 15 amino acids. V lost 0 bases, J lost 6 bases, and 11 bases lay in between. This chain's CDR3 is CASSLAGRLAGELFF. The CDR3 DNA reads TGTGCCAGCAGTTTAGCAGGGCGACTGGCCGGGGAGCTGTTTTTT.

The table lists this clonotype with a few counts. The gene calls are TRBV5-1 and TRBJ2-6; 7 bases are a match to TRBD1. CDR3 length: 18 residues. J lost 1 base, V lost 6 bases, and 13 bases had no gene match. The germline CDR1 and CDR2 sequences are SGHRS and YFSETQ. CDR3 DNA sequence: TGCGCCAGCACCCCCCGGACAGGTTCCCCTTCTGGGGCCAACGTCCTGACTTTC. Amino acid sequence: CASTPRTGSPSGANVLTF.

The table lists this clonotype with many counts. The chain links TRBV6-2 or TRBV6-3 to TRBJ1-1; D gene unclear. CDR1 is MNHEY, CDR2 SVGEGT, per germline. This CDR3 region has 14 residues. V lost 4 bases and J lost 0, with 9 bases in between. CDR3 protein: CASSSRGLNTEAFF. CDR3 coding DNA: TGTGCCAGCAGTTCCCGCGGCCTGAACACTGAAGCTTTCTTT.

This clonotype was observed at least ten times. The rearrangement uses TRBV5-5 and TRBJ1-2, with D tentatively TRBD1 (6 bases). Per germline, CDR1 SGHKS and CDR2 YYEKEE (reference sequence). Trimming took off 0 bases at V and 8 bases at J, with 11 bases between the two ends. The CDR3 extends over 13 amino acids. Here the CDR3 DNA reads TGTGCCAGCAGCTTGGACAGGGAGGTAGGCTACACCTTC. Protein product: CASSLDREVGYTF. Combining the CDR3 with reference TRBV5-5 and TRBJ1-2 gives the whole variable domain DAGVTQSPTHLIKTRGQQVTLRCSPISGHKSVSWYQQVLGQGPQFIFQYYEKEERGRGNFPDRFSARQFPNYSSELNVNALLLGDSALYLCASSLDREVGYTFGSGTRLTVV.

This clonotype was counted a few times. The genes are TRBV20-1 and TRBJ1-1, with TRBD1 matching 9 bases. The CDR3 has 15 residues. Germline CDR1 and CDR2: DFQATT and SNEGSKA (reference sequence). The ends lost 3 bases at V and 2 bases at J; junction bases unmatched: 7. CDR3 in amino acids: CSARALDRGNTEAFF. DNA of the CDR3: TGCAGTGCTAGGGCCCTGGACAGGGGAAACACTGAAGCTTTCTTT.

This chain connects TRBV24-1 to TRBJ2-5; TRBD2 agrees at 10 bases. This CDR3 comprises 15 residues. CDR1 is KGHDR and CDR2 is SFDVKD in the germline V gene. Unmatched junction bases numbered 3, after V lost 4 bases and J lost 2 bases. The chain's CDR3 is CATSEPAGGQETQYF. The CDR3 region has the DNA TGTGCCACCAGTGAGCCAGCGGGGGGGCAAGAGACCCAGTACTTC.

This clonotype was observed a handful of times. The V and J genes are TRBV2 and TRBJ2-7; 11 bases are shared with TRBD1. Germline V gene sequence: CDR1 SNHLY, CDR2 FYNNEI. CDR3 length: 14 amino acids. V lost 8 bases to trimming and J lost 4 bases; unmatched junction nucleotides: 7. The CDR3 loop reads CASVSGTGGYEQYF. The CDR3 nucleotides are TGTGCCAGCGTATCCGGGACAGGGGGATACGAGCAGTACTTC.

The chain carries TRBV6-6 and TRBJ2-6; possible D gene TRBD2, 7 bases. Germline CDR1 reads MNHNY; CDR2 reads SVGAGI (reference sequence). Trimming shortened V by 7 bases and J by 13 bases, and 17 bases separated the two germline ends. This CDR3 is 13 amino acids long. CDR3 protein: CASTSMAGAVLTF. Here the CDR3 DNA reads TGTGCCAGCACCTCAATGGCGGGGGCGGTCCTGACTTTC.

This clonotype turned up a few times. The chain joins TRBV4-3 to TRBJ2-2; 8 bases line up with TRBD2. Germline V gene lookup returns CDR1 LGHNA and CDR2 YSLEER. V lost 3 bases and J lost 6; bases outside the gene matches: 12. The CDR3 is made up of 17 amino acids. The CDR3: CASSHGVGGAKPGELFF. The CDR3 nucleotides read TGCGCCAGCAGCCATGGTGTCGGGGGGGCCAAGCCCGGGGAGCTGTTTTTT.

This clonotype came up many times. The CDR3 here is CASSQGLKTGLVYSNEQFF. The CDR3 DNA follows: TGTGCCAGCAGCCAAGGCCTTAAGACGGGACTAGTATATTCCAATGAGCAGTTCTTC. The rearrangement uses TRBV4-2 and TRBJ2-1; 8 nucleotides line up with TRBD2. Germline V gives CDR1 LGHNA, CDR2 YNFKEQ. The CDR3 contains 19 residues. V lost 1 base and J lost 6; bases outside the gene matches: 17.

This clonotype has more than one count but fewer than ten. The J gene is TRBJ1-1, the V gene TRBV6-2 or TRBV6-3; TRBD1 matches 9 bases. This CDR3 comprises 19 residues. V lost 0 bases, J lost 1 base, and 12 bases stayed unmatched. Germline V gene lookup returns CDR1 MNHEY and CDR2 SVGEGT. The CDR3, as DNA: TGTGCCAGCAGTTACTCGAATGCGGACAGGGGTCCCCCGAACACTGAAGCTTTCTTT. Translation gives CASSYSNADRGPPNTEAFF.

In this sample, this clonotype turned up a few times. This chain links TRBV12-3 or TRBV12-4 with TRBJ1-2; D is unclear. This CDR3 has 14 residues. Trimming pared 4 bases from V and 9 bases from J, leaving 18 bases between. CDR3 protein: CASSSLSEESSYTF. The CDR3 region has the DNA TGTGCCAGCAGTTCCCTTAGTGAGGAAAGTAGCTACACCTTC.

V and J are TRBV28 and TRBJ2-1, with TRBD2 as a possible D gene (6 bases). CDR1 and CDR2 (germline): MDHEN, SYDVKM. The CDR3 is made up of 13 amino acids. Trimming cost V 6 bases and J 8 bases, with 14 bases left between them. The CDR3 loop is CASSPDYNDEQFF. CDR3 bases: TGTGCCAGCAGCCCGGACTATAACGATGAGCAGTTCTTC.

This clonotype appeared a few times. In DNA form, the CDR3 reads TGTGCCAGCAGCGTAGCGGGGGGATATCAAGAGACCCAGTACTTC. Encoded protein: CASSVAGGYQETQYF. The chain has TRBV9 and TRBJ2-5, with 7 bases matching TRBD2. The germline V gene encodes CDR1 SGDLS and CDR2 YYNGEE. Trimming took 0 bases from V and 2 from J; bases not matched to a gene: 4. The CDR3 covers 15 residues.

This clonotype has at least ten counts. The J gene is TRBJ2-3, the V gene TRBV6-5, with D possibly TRBD2 on 6 matching bases. CDR1 and CDR2 from the germline V gene are MNHEY and SVGAGI. V was shortened by 0 bases and J by 3 bases, with 13 bases between the two germline ends. This CDR3 is 16 amino acids long. The CDR3: CASSYSLRLETDTQYF. Written as DNA, the CDR3 is TGTGCCAGCAGTTACTCTTTGAGACTAGAGACAGATACGCAGTATTTT.

The chain links TRBV2 to TRBJ1-2; D is unclear. V was shortened by 8 bases and J by 6 bases, with 7 bases between the two germline ends. Looked up from germline, CDR1 is SNHLY and CDR2 is FYNNEI. This CDR3 is 10 amino acids long. The DNA of the CDR3 is TGTGCCAGCCGGTCCGATGGCTACACCTTC. Encoded protein: CASRSDGYTF.

This clonotype came up a few times. This chain joins TRBV20-1 and TRBJ2-3; possible D gene TRBD2, 5 bases. Trimming removed 6 bases at V and 2 bases at J, with 9 bases between. This CDR3 is 12 amino acids long. In germline, CDR1 is DFQATT, CDR2 SNEGSKA (reference sequence). The CDR3 loop reads CSAGLDTDTQYF. The CDR3 nucleotides are TGCAGTGCCGGACTTGACACAGATACGCAGTATTTT.

This clonotype was observed at least ten times. V and J are TRBV6-5 and TRBJ2-3; a possible D gene is TRBD2 (6 bases). The V end lost 2 bases, the J end lost 0 bases, and 9 bases lay between the germline ends. Germline CDR1 and CDR2: MNHEY and SVGAGI. The CDR3 runs 15 residues. CDR3 sequence (DNA): TGTGCCAGCAGTTACGGGAGGACTAGCACAGATACGCAGTATTTT. It encodes CASSYGRTSTDTQYF.

V usage is TRBV7-9 and J usage is TRBJ1-2; D gene uncertain. CDR3 size: 15 residues. V was trimmed by 1 base and J by 3 bases, leaving 12 bases between them. Germline CDR1 and CDR2: SEHNR and FQNEAQ (reference sequence). The CDR3 loop is CASSLGAGRDYGYTF. The CDR3 DNA reads TGTGCCAGCAGCTTAGGAGCAGGACGGGACTATGGCTACACCTTC.

The chain couples TRBV11-2 to TRBJ2-3; no clear D gene. The CDR3 is 13 residues long. Per germline, CDR1 SGHAT and CDR2 FQNNGV. Trimming shortened V by 1 base and J by 7 bases, and 9 bases separated the two germline ends. CDR3: CASSLALYYTQYF. CDR3 DNA: TGTGCCAGCAGCTTAGCACTATACTATACGCAGTATTTT. Drawing the rest from reference TRBV11-2 and TRBJ2-3, the complete variable domain is EAGVAQSPRYKIIEKRQSVAFWCNPISGHATLYWYQQILGQGPKLLIQFQNNGVVDDSQLPKDRFSAERLKGVDSTLKIQPAKLEDSAVYLCASSLALYYTQYFGPGTRLTVL.